The clone carrying this TCR beta chain was seen repeatedly, ten times or more. Each single cDNA molecule received a unique molecular identifier. TCRdb re-called the 5' RACE reads with MiXCR, one entry per CDR3 protein. The sample includes about 33,000 distinct CDR3 sequences, 5% to 6% of them seen just once. The germline gives CDR1 DFQATT, CDR2 SNEGSKA (reference sequence). This CDR3 contains 17 residues. With 6 bases removed from V and 0 bases from J, the gap between germline ends came to 23 bases. This sample was taken from a study of early T cells in non-severe SARS-CoV-2 infection. In the study overall: Sequencing was performed on bulk RNA from unsorted whole blood, leaving chains unpaired.

The sample comprised whole blood. The receptor was derived from an adult who was a healthcare worker with PCR-confirmed SARS-CoV-2 infection or an uninfected control (not recorded which). V is TRBV20-1 and J is TRBJ2-5; tentative D call: TRBD2 (6 bases). The CDR3 coding sequence is TGCAGTGCCAACCGACCTACGGGGGTTTGGAACCAAGAGACCCAGTACTTC. Translated: CSANRPTGVWNQETQYF.